Presented here are 20 T cell receptor beta chains from one specimen sequenced in a study of T cell repertoires in cytomegalovirus infection. TCRdb reanalysed the reads using MiXCR and keeps one entry per CDR3 protein. The data contain approximately 500,000 distinct CDR3 sequences, over 9% of them singletons. Material for sequencing was PBMCs. The receptor set was obtained from a human donor in good health (CMV status not recorded). Some clones in this sample may be carry-over from other donors' samples.

This clonotype was counted between two and nine times. The chain employs TRBV20-1 and TRBJ2-1, with 11 bases matching TRBD2. The CDR3 loop spans 14 amino acids. The V gene's germline CDR1 is DFQATT and CDR2 SNEGSKA (reference sequence). V was clipped by 4 bases and J by 4 bases; unmatched bases: 3. The DNA for the CDR3 is TGCAGTGCTAAAGGGACTAGCGGTTACAATGAGCAGTTCTTC. Encoded protein: CSAKGTSGYNEQFF.

The CDR3 loop reads CASSDQVAGSYNEQFF. CDR3 nucleotides: TGTGCCAGCAGCGACCAGGTAGCGGGGTCCTACAATGAGCAGTTCTTC. J is TRBJ2-1 and V is TRBV9, with TRBD2 matching 8 bases. The CDR3 length is 16 residues. V was pared by 3 bases and J by 1 base, with 6 bases of the junction left unmatched. CDR1 and CDR2 from the germline V gene are SGDLS and YYNGEE.

The chain carries TRBV20-1 and TRBJ2-3; D not resolved. There are 15 residues in the CDR3. V lost 1 base and J lost 0, with 11 bases in between. Germline CDR1 and CDR2: DFQATT and SNEGSKA (reference sequence). The CDR3 reads CSARGGRSSTDTQYF. CDR3 DNA: TGCAGTGCTAGAGGCGGCCGATCTAGCACAGATACGCAGTATTTT.

The sample holds many counts of this clonotype. The chain couples TRBV28 to TRBJ1-5; tentative D call: TRBD1 (5 bases). The V and J ends lost 4 bases and 6 bases respectively, with 10 bases between them. From germline, CDR1 is MDHEN and CDR2 SYDVKM. The CDR3 contains 13 residues. For the CDR3, the DNA is TGTGCCAGCAGTTCCCCGGGGGTTCAGCCCCAGCATTTT. Its protein product is CASSSPGVQPQHF.

In its sample, this clonotype was seen many times. The chain employs TRBV27 and TRBJ2-7; 10 bases line up with TRBD2. Germline loops: CDR1 MNHEY, CDR2 SMNVEV (reference sequence). Losses at the gene ends were 5 bases for V and 5 bases for J; bases not matched to a gene: 9. This CDR3 has 15 residues. For the CDR3, the DNA is TGTGCCAGCAGTCAGGGAAGCGGGAGGGAACACGAGCAGTACTTC. Translation: CASSQGSGREHEQYF.

This clonotype occurred many times. The V gene is TRBV5-4, the J gene TRBJ2-2; TRBD1 agrees at 8 bases. Germline trimming cut 5 bases from V and 1 base from J; bases unmatched to any gene: 7. The CDR3 is made up of 16 amino acids. Looked up from germline, CDR1 is SGHNT and CDR2 is YYREEE (reference sequence). The DNA for the CDR3 is TGTGCCAGCAGTCGTCCCGGGACAGGGAACACCGGGGAGCTGTTTTTT. This codes for CASSRPGTGNTGELFF.

This clonotype was seen only a few times. The chain combines TRBV20-1 with TRBJ2-2; 11 bases line up with TRBD2. V dropped 3 bases and J dropped 4; count of bases not matched to a gene: 4. Germline CDR1 reads DFQATT; CDR2 reads SNEGSKA (reference sequence). The CDR3 consists of 15 residues. The CDR3 coding sequence is TGCAGTGCTAGGGGGACTAGCGGTACCACCGGGGAGCTGTTTTTT. Its translation: CSARGTSGTTGELFF.

The chain has TRBV6-5 and TRBJ2-5; D perhaps matches TRBD2 (7 bases). The CDR3 extends over 15 amino acids. V was cut by 7 bases and J by 4 bases, with 19 bases left in between. Germline loops: CDR1 MNHEY, CDR2 SVGAGI. The CDR3 nucleotides are TGTGCCAGCACCCCCCCGGGGAGGGGGGCAGAGACCCAGTACTTC. Its translation: CASTPPGRGAETQYF.

This clonotype was detected many times. The chain couples TRBV14 to TRBJ1-2; 10 nucleotides match TRBD1. Germline CDR1 is SGHDN and CDR2 is FVKESK. The CDR3 has 17 amino acids. With V trimmed by 5 bases and J by 8 bases, 17 bases remained unmatched. The CDR3: CASSSLTGGAKDLGYTF. CDR3 sequence (DNA): TGTGCCAGCAGCTCCCTGACAGGGGGCGCGAAGGACTTGGGCTACACCTTC.

The rearrangement links TRBV6-6 to TRBJ1-4, with D possibly being TRBD1 (5 bases). This CDR3 comprises 12 residues. The V end lost 0 bases, the J end lost 10 bases, and 6 bases lay between the germline ends. Germline V gene sequence: CDR1 MNHNY, CDR2 SVGAGI (reference sequence). The CDR3 sequence is CASSYSGVKLFF. CDR3 nucleotide sequence: TGTGCCAGCAGTTACTCAGGGGTAAAACTGTTTTTT.

This clonotype has just a few counts. J is TRBJ2-1 and V is TRBV15; D is possibly TRBD1 or TRBD2 (5 bases each). The ends were cut back, 1 base at V and 4 bases at J, with 20 bases in the middle. The germline CDR1 and CDR2 sequences are LNHNV and YYDKDF (reference sequence). The CDR3 has 18 residues. The CDR3 loop is CATSRGVGGGEGYNEQFF. The CDR3 DNA follows: TGTGCCACCAGCAGAGGTGTGGGTGGGGGTGAGGGATACAATGAGCAGTTCTTC.

This clonotype was counted between two and nine times. V gene TRBV27 combines with J gene TRBJ1-4; possible D gene TRBD1, 6 bases. The CDR3 extends over 13 amino acids. Trimming left V 3 bases short and J 6 bases short, with 8 bases between. Germline loops: CDR1 MNHEY, CDR2 SMNVEV (reference sequence). CDR3 nucleotide sequence: TGTGCCAGCAGTTTGGGGGCGTATGAAAAACTGTTTTTT. Its translation is CASSLGAYEKLFF.

The V call is TRBV7-8, the J call TRBJ2-7; D remains ambiguous. CDR1 and CDR2 from the germline V gene are SGHVS and FQNEAQ. The ends were cut back, 5 bases at V and 2 bases at J, with 13 bases in the middle. This CDR3 comprises 14 residues. The chain's CDR3 is CASSPRTAPYEQYF. CDR3 bases: TGTGCCAGCAGCCCGAGGACGGCCCCCTACGAGCAGTACTTC.

The table lists this clonotype with many counts. This rearrangement joins TRBV12-3 or TRBV12-4 to TRBJ2-7, with 7 bases aligning to TRBD1. The CDR3 is made up of 15 amino acids. After removal of 4 bases from V and 0 bases from J, the junction contained 6 bases not matched to a gene. In DNA form, the CDR3 reads TGTGCCAGCAGTTCAACAGGGGAGCCCTCCTACGAGCAGTACTTC. Translation gives CASSSTGEPSYEQYF.

This clonotype was seen many times. This chain connects TRBV6-6 to TRBJ2-3; D could derive from TRBD1 or TRBD2 (6 bases each). The germline V and J ends were trimmed by 8 bases and 1 base, with 10 bases remaining between them. The CDR3 extends over 13 amino acids. The germline gives CDR1 MNHNY, CDR2 SVGAGI (reference sequence). The CDR3 nucleotides read TGTGCCAGCGCCGGGGGCCGCACAGATACGCAGTATTTT. It encodes CASAGGRTDTQYF.

This clonotype turned up a few times. This chain joins TRBV29-1 and TRBJ2-3; 8 bases line up with TRBD1. CDR1 and CDR2 from the germline V gene are SQVTM and ANQGSEA. V was pared by 6 bases and J by 4 bases, with 3 bases of the junction left unmatched. This CDR3 contains 12 residues. DNA for the CDR3: TGCAGCGTAAACAGGGGGGCAGATACGCAGTATTTT. This gives the protein CSVNRGADTQYF.

The chain has TRBV10-3 and TRBJ2-1, with D unclear. Trimming stripped 2 bases from V and 9 bases from J, with 5 bases between. There are 11 residues in the CDR3. Germline lookup yields CDR1 ENHRY and CDR2 SYGVKD. In nucleotides, the CDR3 is TGTGCCATCAGTGAGGGATTTGAGCAGTTCTTC. This codes for CAISEGFEQFF.

This clonotype appeared many times. This chain links TRBV7-8 with TRBJ2-7; D is possibly TRBD1 (6 bases). The CDR3 runs to 15 residues. Germline V gives CDR1 SGHVS, CDR2 FQNEAQ. V lost 6 bases, J lost 1 base, and 16 bases lay in between. The CDR3 is CASSLSRDKSYEQYF. CDR3 bases: TGTGCCAGCAGTCTTTCCCGGGACAAATCCTACGAGCAGTACTTC.

There are many counts of this clonotype. The chain couples TRBV9 to TRBJ1-1; D gene uncertain. The CDR3 sequence is 15 residues long. V was pared by 0 bases and J by 0 bases, with 9 bases between. From germline, CDR1 is SGDLS and CDR2 YYNGEE. The CDR3 DNA sequence: TGTGCCAGCAGCGTAGATGGGTTGGTGAACACTGAAGCTTTCTTT. Translation: CASSVDGLVNTEAFF.

This clonotype has a count of ten or more. V and J are TRBV7-2 and TRBJ2-7; 7 nucleotides align to TRBD1. V lost 7 bases and J lost 4; bases outside the gene matches: 13. The CDR3 spans 15 residues. CDR1 and CDR2 from the germline V gene are SGHTA and FQGNSA. CDR3 in amino acids: CASNYPGTEQYEQYF. CDR3 DNA: TGTGCCAGCAACTACCCCGGGACAGAACAATACGAGCAGTACTTC.